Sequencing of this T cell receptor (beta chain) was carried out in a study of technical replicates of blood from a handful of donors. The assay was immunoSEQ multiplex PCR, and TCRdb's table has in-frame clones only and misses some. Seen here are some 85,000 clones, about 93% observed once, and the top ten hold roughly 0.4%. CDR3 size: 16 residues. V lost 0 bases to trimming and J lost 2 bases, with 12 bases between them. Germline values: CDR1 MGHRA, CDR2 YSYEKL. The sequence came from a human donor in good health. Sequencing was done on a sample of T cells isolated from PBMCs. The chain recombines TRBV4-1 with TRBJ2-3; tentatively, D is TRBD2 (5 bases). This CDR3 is CASSQERALNTDTQYF. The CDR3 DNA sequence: TGCGCCAGCAGCCAAGAGAGGGCACTAAACACAGATACGCAGTATTTT.